This T cell receptor (beta chain) is drawn from a study of T cells in Graves' hyperthyroidism and ophthalmopathy. Findings and limits, study-wide: Most thyroid clonotypes that were expanded above 0.001 also turned up in blood.

Researchers took RNA transcripts and amplified the TCR beta CDR3 regions from them. HTBI primers were used for first-round RT-PCR of the TCR CDR3. TCRdb re-called the multiplex PCR reads with MiXCR, one entry per CDR3 protein. The sample consists of around 250,000 distinct CDR3 sequences, approximately 15% of them appearing once. Among the patients, aged 18 to 65, hyperthyroidism was newly diagnosed and had lasted under 2 months. At first hyperthyroidism diagnosis, before any ophthalmopathy symptoms, the blood sample was collected. Cells are PBMCs isolated from about 10 ml of fresh blood. This CDR3 has 14 amino acids. As regards this clonotype: The antigen is unknown. Possible read error: a much larger clone is one base away.

Specimen: blood. The source of this sequence is a middle-aged woman with Graves' hyperthyroidism that later progressed to Graves' ophthalmopathy. The rearrangement uses TRBV12-3 or TRBV12-4 and TRBJ2-2; 7 bases align to TRBD2. CDR3 residues: CARSWGGGPGELFF. The CDR3 nucleotides read TGTGCCAGAAGTTGGGGGGGAGGGCCCGGGGAGCTGTTTTTT.